This TCR beta chain was found in a study of blood T cell repertoires in COVID-19. Study details: The United States, Italy and Spain provided the acute and convalescent COVID-19 samples. T cells, B-cell-depleted T cells, or PBMCs provided the cDNA or gDNA that served as material.

As originally analysed: Quantification of nucleated cells was approximated via reference gene primer amplification. Profiling relied on immunoSEQ multiplex PCR, and the TCRdb table lists in-frame clones only, not all of them. V and J calls plus clone size are reproduced from that table; the DNA served to infer D and trimming. This table holds about 200,000 clones, about 86% found once. This receptor was taken from a woman in her 70s with acute or convalescent COVID-19. Sequencing input: peripheral blood.

The CDR3 sequence is CASSLEDNRGYTF. The CDR3 DNA sequence: TGTGCCAGCAGCTTGGAAGATAACCGGGGCTACACCTTC. V is TRBV5-4 and J is TRBJ1-2; no clear D. The ends were cut back, 0 bases at V and 8 bases at J, with 11 bases in the middle. CDR3 length: 13 residues. The germline V gene encodes CDR1 SGHNT and CDR2 YYREEE (reference sequence).